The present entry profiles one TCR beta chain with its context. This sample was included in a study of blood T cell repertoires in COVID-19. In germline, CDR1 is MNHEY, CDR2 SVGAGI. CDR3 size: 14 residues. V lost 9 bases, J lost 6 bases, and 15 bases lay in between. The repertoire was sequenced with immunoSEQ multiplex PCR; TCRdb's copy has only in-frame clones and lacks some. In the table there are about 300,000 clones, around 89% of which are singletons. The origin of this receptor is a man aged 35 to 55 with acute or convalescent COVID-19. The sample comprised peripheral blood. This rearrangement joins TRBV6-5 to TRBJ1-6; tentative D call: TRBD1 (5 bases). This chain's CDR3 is CASGGGRSNSPLHF. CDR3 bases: TGTGCCAGTGGGGGAGGACGGAGTAATTCACCCCTCCACTTT.